Listed below are T cell receptor beta chains from one sample, sequenced in a study of blood T cell repertoires in COVID-19. The repertoire was sequenced with immunoSEQ multiplex PCR; TCRdb's copy has only in-frame clones and lacks some. This sample has 130,000 to 150,000 clones; 85% occur once, and the top ten carry approximately 2.5%. The sequenced sample was peripheral blood. All receptors derive from a human donor with acute or convalescent COVID-19. The donor label of this sample is uncertain. Each CDR3 is given with its conserved first and last residue. D genes are given only for firm matches. The size field is filled for only some rows; it gives once, few, many or a size class.

size,D,V,J,CDR3,DNA
few,NA,TRBV30,TRBJ1-3,CAWSAGSFSGNTIYF,TGTGCCTGGAGTGCAGGCAGCTTCTCTGGAAACACCATATATTTT
NA,NA,TRBV30,TRBJ1-2,CAWSLVEGVDGYTF,TGTGCCTGGAGTCTCGTAGAGGGGGTGGATGGCTACACCTTC
NA,TRBD1,TRBV15,TRBJ1-4,CATKQGAVYEKLFF,TGTGCCACCAAACAGGGGGCGGTTTATGAAAAACTGTTTTTT
NA,TRBD1,TRBV6-5,TRBJ1-2,CASSKQGNGYTF,TGTGCCAGCAGCAAACAGGGGAATGGCTACACCTTC
NA,TRBD1,TRBV5-8,TRBJ2-2,CASSPTGTGGDTGELFF,TGTGCCAGCAGCCCTACCGGGACAGGGGGTGATACCGGGGAGCTGTTTTTT
NA,TRBD1,TRBV11-2,TRBJ1-5,CASSLDQTGVQPQHF,TGTGCCAGCAGCTTGGATCAGACAGGGGTCCAGCCCCAGCATTTT
NA,NA,TRBV2,TRBJ2-5,CASSPLLQETQYF,TGTGCCAGCAGCCCGCTACTTCAAGAGACCCAGTACTTC
NA,NA,TRBV5-6,TRBJ2-1,CASSLQSTWEQFF,TGTGCCAGCAGCCTCCAATCAACATGGGAGCAGTTCTTC
NA,TRBD1,TRBV11-3,TRBJ1-1,CASSQGVGAEAFF,TGTGCCAGCAGCCAGGGGGTTGGGGCTGAAGCTTTCTTT
NA,TRBD2,TRBV7-9,TRBJ2-1,CASSSIAGGPDEQFF,TGTGCCAGCAGCTCGATAGCGGGAGGGCCGGATGAGCAGTTCTTC
few,TRBD1,TRBV6-5,TRBJ1-2,CASSRTGGRGYTF,TGTGCCAGCAGTCGGACAGGGGGCCGTGGCTACACCTTC
NA,NA,TRBV7-9,TRBJ1-2,CASSRDGGLGYTF,TGTGCCAGCAGCCGAGATGGGGGACTCGGCTACACCTTC
NA,TRBD1,TRBV11-3,TRBJ2-2,CASSLASDRGGNTGELFF,TGTGCCAGCAGCTTAGCTTCAGACAGGGGTGGGAACACCGGGGAGCTGTTTTTT
once,NA,TRBV11-2,TRBJ1-2,CASSPQGNYGYTF,TGTGCCAGCAGCCCCCAGGGAAACTATGGCTACACCTTC
NA,NA,TRBV7-9,TRBJ1-2,CASSSEPGIGYTF,TGTGCCAGCAGCTCTGAGCCGGGAATTGGCTACACCTTC
NA,TRBD1,TRBV6-5,TRBJ1-1,CASSPGQGHRTEAFF,TGTGCCAGCAGTCCGGGACAGGGGCACCGCACTGAAGCTTTCTTT
NA,NA,TRBV19,TRBJ1-1,CASSMGYGIGGQSTEAFF,TGTGCCAGTAGTATGGGCTACGGAATCGGGGGGCAAAGTACTGAAGCTTTCTTT
NA,NA,TRBV11-3,TRBJ2-1,CASSFGAGGYNEQFF,TGTGCCAGCAGCTTCGGAGCGGGTGGCTACAATGAGCAGTTCTTC
NA,TRBD1,TRBV7-9,TRBJ1-2,CATSTGASVANYGYTF,TGTGCCACCTCGACAGGGGCCTCAGTAGCGAACTATGGCTACACCTTC
NA,TRBD1,TRBV6-1,TRBJ2-6,CASSARQGSGANVLTF,TGTGCCAGCAGTGCCAGACAGGGTTCTGGGGCCAACGTCCTGACTTTC
NA,TRBD1,TRBV6-5,TRBJ1-5,CASISDRANQPQHF,TGTGCCAGCATTTCCGACAGGGCAAATCAGCCCCAGCATTTT
medium-sized,NA,TRBV19,TRBJ1-5,CASIEGSRLHSEPQHF,TGTGCCAGTATTGAGGGTTCTCGCTTGCATTCCGAGCCCCAGCATTTT
NA,NA,TRBV12-3/TRBV12-4,TRBJ1-5,CASSLARDTSQHF,TGTGCCAGCAGTTTAGCCCGGGACACGTCTCAGCATTTT
NA,NA,TRBV18,TRBJ2-1,CASSQEGLEQFF,TGTGCCAGCTCACAGGAGGGCCTTGAGCAGTTCTTC
NA,NA,TRBV6-5,TRBJ2-7,CASSYSPEKHSYEQYF,TGTGCCAGCAGTTACTCGCCGGAGAAACACTCCTACGAGCAGTACTTC
once,NA,TRBV6-4,TRBJ1-2,CASSDTARNYGYTF,TGTGCCAGCAGTGACACCGCCAGAAACTATGGCTACACCTTC
NA,NA,TRBV6-5,TRBJ2-4,CASSYSLGAAKNIQYF,TGTGCCAGCAGTTACTCGTTGGGGGCGGCCAAAAACATTCAGTACTTC
NA,TRBD2,TRBV7-3,TRBJ2-3,CASSRTSGDITDTQYF,TGTGCCAGCAGTCGGACTAGCGGGGATATCACAGATACGCAGTATTTT
NA,NA,TRBV7-9,TRBJ2-3,CASSFWMELTDTQYF,TGTGCCAGCAGCTTTTGGATGGAGCTCACAGATACGCAGTATTTT
NA,TRBD1,TRBV7-8,TRBJ1-1,CASSLGTGVFTEAFF,TGTGCCAGCAGCTTGGGGACAGGGGTGTTCACTGAAGCTTTCTTT
NA,TRBD1,TRBV28,TRBJ1-6,CASSLWTGRYNSPLHF,TGTGCCAGCAGTCTGTGGACAGGAAGGTATAATTCACCCCTCCACTTT
NA,TRBD1,TRBV19,TRBJ1-5,CASSWGLSPGQHLNSNQPQHF,TGTGCCAGTAGTTGGGGCCTCTCACCGGGACAGCACCTCAATAGCAATCAGCCCCAGCATTTT
NA,NA,TRBV5-6,TRBJ1-6,CASSLEGTRYNSPLHF,TGTGCCAGCAGCTTGGAAGGGACACGGTATAATTCACCCCTCCACTTT
NA,TRBD1,TRBV7-7,TRBJ2-5,CASSTGTGRQETQYF,TGTGCTAGCAGCACTGGGACAGGGAGACAAGAGACCCAGTACTTC
NA,TRBD1,TRBV11-3,TRBJ2-3,CASSSGQSSTDTQYF,TGTGCCAGCAGCTCGGGACAGTCTAGCACAGATACGCAGTATTTT
NA,NA,TRBV28,TRBJ1-1,CASIIPGLGGTEAFF,TGTGCCAGCATCATCCCGGGACTGGGGGGAACTGAAGCTTTCTTT
NA,TRBD2,TRBV7-9,TRBJ2-3,CASSPSGRFADTQYF,TGTGCCAGCAGCCCAAGCGGGAGATTCGCAGATACGCAGTATTTT
NA,NA,TRBV27,TRBJ1-1,CASSLGTLRGDTEAFF,TGTGCCAGCAGTTTGGGGACCCTCCGGGGGGACACTGAAGCTTTCTTT
NA,TRBD1,TRBV28,TRBJ1-5,CASSPTGRGGNQPQHF,TGTGCCAGCAGTCCGACAGGGCGGGGTGGCAATCAGCCCCAGCATTTT